This entry features one T cell receptor (beta chain) sequence. Its antigen is as yet unknown. This entry belongs to a study of T cells after yellow fever vaccination. Study-level results: The study re-detected most primary-vaccination clones after the booster (roughly 95% CD4, around 89% CD8). Only a small proportion of the clonotypes turned up in both the CD4 and the CD8 compartments, likely arising from convergent recombination.

This CDR3 contains 17 residues. V lost 3 bases and J 4 bases, leaving 19 bases between the germline ends. Germline V CDR1 and CDR2: LNHDA, SQIVND (reference sequence). Via MiXCR, TCRdb re-called the 5' RACE reads, giving one row per CDR3 protein. The data hold hundreds of thousands of distinct CDR3 sequences, with roughly 14% observed a single time. The specimen was PBMCs, collected on the day of the yellow fever booster vaccination. This chain joins TRBV19 and TRBJ2-4, with D perhaps TRBD1 (5 bases). The source is a man in his thirties or forties who received the YFV17D yellow fever vaccine. CDR3 loop: CASSMEPVGQGKNIQYF. The CDR3 DNA reads TGTGCCAGTAGTATGGAACCGGTGGGGCAGGGAAAAAACATTCAGTACTTC.